This TCR beta chain was profiled in a study of CD8 T cells in Susac syndrome (dated by TCRdb to the late 2010s). Notes on the research overall: Of the Susac syndrome patients who were sequenced, 5 or 6 had clinically active disease and roughly 8 were in clinical remission. Whether CD8+ T cell activation and differentiation in Susac syndrome was antigen driven was tested using repertoire sequencing. At blood withdrawal, Susac syndrome patients were either therapy-naive, taking corticosteroids (in some cases with IVIg as well), or taking IVIg alone. What the study reported, not specific to this receptor: The study acknowledged that relatively few individuals were included in the TCR sequencing and HLA analysis. The CD4+ T cell repertoire of patients with Susac syndrome showed no detectable clonal expansion.

Peripheral blood CD8+ and CD4+ T cells from healthy donors, Susac syndrome patients and multiple sclerosis patients were profiled using high-throughput TCR beta sequencing. Susac syndrome patients met recently defined diagnostic criteria for definite or probable disease. Bulk CD8+ and CD4+ T cells were purified by magnetic negative isolation, whereas CD8+ TEMRA cells were enriched by FACS. Blood was collected in EDTA tubes and processed within 24 hours, with PBMCs isolated through density gradient centrifugation. PBMCs intended for TCR sequencing were cryopreserved in liquid nitrogen and thawed later in a water bath at 37 degrees C. A purity of at least 90% was achieved for sorted or isolated CD4+, CD8+ and CD8+ TEMRA cells. RNA was extracted with the RNeasy kit and roughly 0.5 to 1 ug was reverse transcribed using random hexamers. The immunoSEQ multiplex PCR assay, covering 54 Vbeta and 13 Jbeta segments, was used to amplify TCR beta CDR3 regions. PCR amplification bias was corrected using a synthetic template baseline for primer optimization and computational correction. The paper's processing steps were these. Reads were assigned to V, D and J genes according to IMGT and analyzed in immunoSEQ Analyzer, with only productive sequences retained. Clonality was calculated as one minus the Shannon entropy normalized by log2 of the number of productive unique sequences. Public and private clones were assessed among the 100 most prevalent clones of each patient and control. Clones were defined as Susac-specific if absent from the healthy and MS cohorts, from over a thousand published viral clones and from other ImmuneACCESS disease sequences. TCRdb handled the public reads itself, with Q25 trimming in fastp and clone calling in MiXCR, and kept productive beta chains. All rows with the same CDR3 protein become a single entry with the most common DNA and genes. The V and J calls and clone size are TCRdb's, not the authors'. A total of around 130,000 distinct CDR3 sequences appear in this sample, 96% of them only once. The ten most abundant clones make up less than 0.15% of the sample.

Points on this clonotype: Which antigen it targets is not known. No much larger clonotype is one base removed from it; base qualities were not supplied.

CDR3 length: 16 amino acids, cysteine to phenylalanine. This entry keeps only the CDR3 DNA: 48 bases, framed from base 1. Relative to germline, V is 5 bases shorter and J is 2 bases shorter, with 19 bases between their ends. The germline V gene supplies CDR1 SGHTA and CDR2 FQGNSA. The sequence was obtained from a human donor with Susac syndrome. This chain is built from TRBV7-2 and TRBJ2-7, with a weak D call of TRBD2 (7 bases match). The specimen sequenced was CD4+ T cells from PBMCs. The DNA sequence is TGTGCCAGCAGCACCCTGGGGGCGGGAGCAACCTACGAGCAGTACTTC. It translates to CASSTLGAGATYEQYF.